The clone carrying this TCR beta chain was seen ten or more times. The entry originates in a study of neurological immune-mediated disorders. TCRdb reprocessed the 5' RACE reads with MiXCR, giving one entry per CDR3 protein. The sample lists about 55,000 distinct CDR3 sequences, 4% occurring once. The length of the CDR3 is 16 residues. Germline loops: CDR1 SGHAT, CDR2 FQNNGV. V lost 4 bases and J lost 2, with 15 bases in between. The sorted libraries drew on over 900,000 T cells that were CD4+ or CD8+. This TCR was recovered from a middle-aged woman with multiple sclerosis. The chain combines TRBV11-2 with TRBJ2-1; no firm D call. The sample consisted of CD4+ T cells from blood. In DNA form, the CDR3 reads TGTGCCAGCAGCTGGTTGCGTGGACGAACCTACAATGAGCAGTTCTTC. Translation: CASSWLRGRTYNEQFF.